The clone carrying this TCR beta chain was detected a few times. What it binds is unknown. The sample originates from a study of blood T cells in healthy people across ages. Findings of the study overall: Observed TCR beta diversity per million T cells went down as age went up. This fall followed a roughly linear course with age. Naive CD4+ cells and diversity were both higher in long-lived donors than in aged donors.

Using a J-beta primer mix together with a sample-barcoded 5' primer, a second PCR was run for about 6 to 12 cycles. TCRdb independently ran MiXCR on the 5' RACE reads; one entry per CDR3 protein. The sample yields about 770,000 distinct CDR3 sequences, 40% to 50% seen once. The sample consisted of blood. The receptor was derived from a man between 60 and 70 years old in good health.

The DNA of the CDR3 is TGTGCCAGCACCATTCGTCCGACATCCTCCTACGAGCAGTACTTC. Translation: CASTIRPTSSYEQYF. V is TRBV6-2 or TRBV6-3 and J is TRBJ2-7; D is uncertain. Germline CDR1 and CDR2: MNHEY and SVGEGT. The CDR3 has 15 amino acids. V was cut by 7 bases and J by 0 bases, with 16 bases left in between.